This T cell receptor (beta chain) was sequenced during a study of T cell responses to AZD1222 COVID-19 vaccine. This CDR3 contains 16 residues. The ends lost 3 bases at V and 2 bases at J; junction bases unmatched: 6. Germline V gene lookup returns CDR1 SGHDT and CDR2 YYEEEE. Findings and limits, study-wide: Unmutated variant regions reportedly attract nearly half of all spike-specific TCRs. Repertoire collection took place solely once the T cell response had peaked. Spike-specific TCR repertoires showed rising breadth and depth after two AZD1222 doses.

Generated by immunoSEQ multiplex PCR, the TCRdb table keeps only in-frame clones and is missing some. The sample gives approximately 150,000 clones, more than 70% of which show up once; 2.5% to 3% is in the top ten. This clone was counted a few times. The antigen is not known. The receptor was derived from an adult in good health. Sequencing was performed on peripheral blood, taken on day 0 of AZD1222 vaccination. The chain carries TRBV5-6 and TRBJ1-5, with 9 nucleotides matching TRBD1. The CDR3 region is CASSSRGTGRNQPQHF. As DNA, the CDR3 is TGTGCCAGCAGCTCGAGGGGGACAGGGCGCAATCAGCCCCAGCATTTT. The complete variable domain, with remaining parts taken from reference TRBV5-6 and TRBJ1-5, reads DAGVTQSPTHLIKTRGQQVTLRCSPKSGHDTVSWYQQALGQGPQFIFQYYEEEERQRGNFPDRFSGHQFPNYSSELNVNALLLGDSALYLCASSSRGTGRNQPQHFGDGTRLSIL.